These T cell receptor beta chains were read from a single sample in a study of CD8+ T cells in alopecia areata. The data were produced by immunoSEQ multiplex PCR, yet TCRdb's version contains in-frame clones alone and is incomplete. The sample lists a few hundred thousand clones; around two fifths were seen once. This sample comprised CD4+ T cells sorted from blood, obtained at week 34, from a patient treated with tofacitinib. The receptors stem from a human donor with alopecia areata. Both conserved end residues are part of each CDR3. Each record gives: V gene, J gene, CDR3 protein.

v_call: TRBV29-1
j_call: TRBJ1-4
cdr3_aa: CSVVGATNEKLFF

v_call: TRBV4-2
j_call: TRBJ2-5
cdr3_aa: CASSSRETQYF

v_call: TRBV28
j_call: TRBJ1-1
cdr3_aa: CASSERRGMNTEAFF

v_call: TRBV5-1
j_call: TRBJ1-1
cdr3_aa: CASSPRLNTEAFF

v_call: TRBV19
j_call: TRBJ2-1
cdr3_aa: CASSIQRGNNEQFF

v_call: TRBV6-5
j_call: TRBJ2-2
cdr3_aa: CASHPPGTTGELFF

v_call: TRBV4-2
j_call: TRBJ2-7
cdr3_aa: CASSQDESGRRYEQYF

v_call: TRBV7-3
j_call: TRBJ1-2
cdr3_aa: CASSLTGRDGYTF

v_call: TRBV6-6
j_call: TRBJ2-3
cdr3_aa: CASSYGTGATDTQYF

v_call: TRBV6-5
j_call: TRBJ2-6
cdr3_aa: CASRDGGDNVLTF

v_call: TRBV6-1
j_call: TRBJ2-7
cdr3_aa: CAISENRAPYEQYF

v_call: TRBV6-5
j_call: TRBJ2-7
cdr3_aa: CASSDPGGSYEQYF

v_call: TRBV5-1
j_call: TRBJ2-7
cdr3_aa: CASSLGGPEDEQYF

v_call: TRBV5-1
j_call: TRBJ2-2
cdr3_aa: CASSQDMRTGELFF

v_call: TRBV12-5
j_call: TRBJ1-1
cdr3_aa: CASGLVPPGGLATEAFF

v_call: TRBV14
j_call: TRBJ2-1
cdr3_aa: CASSHKGQGAFNEQFF

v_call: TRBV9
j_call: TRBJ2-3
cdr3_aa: CASSPSDSTDTQYF

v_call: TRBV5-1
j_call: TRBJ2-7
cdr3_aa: CASSIGGINSYEQYF

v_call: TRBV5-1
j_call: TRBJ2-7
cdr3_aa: CASSLVASGEYDEQYF

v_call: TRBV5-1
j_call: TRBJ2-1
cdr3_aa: CASSRGSYNEQFF

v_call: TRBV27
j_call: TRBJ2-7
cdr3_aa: CASSQRGRAYEQYF

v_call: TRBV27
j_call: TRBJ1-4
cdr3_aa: CASSLGRRRGLFPNEKLFF

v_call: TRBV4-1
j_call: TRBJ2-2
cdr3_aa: CASSSGTSGPNTGELFF

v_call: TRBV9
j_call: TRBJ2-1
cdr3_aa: CASSVAAGNFNEQFF

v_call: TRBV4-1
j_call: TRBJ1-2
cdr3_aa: CASSRYRVRDLELNYGYTF

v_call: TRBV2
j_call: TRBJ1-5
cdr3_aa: CASSVRGYSNQPQHF

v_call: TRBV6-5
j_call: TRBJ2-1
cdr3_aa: CASSYRRERNEQFF

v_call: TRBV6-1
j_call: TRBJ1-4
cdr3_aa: CASSELRVRSKEKLFF

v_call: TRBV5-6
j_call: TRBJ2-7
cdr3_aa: CATTREGEQYF

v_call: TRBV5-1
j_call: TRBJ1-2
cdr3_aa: CASSLRGGSHGYTF

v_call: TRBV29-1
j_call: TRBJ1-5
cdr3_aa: CSVSSGTGPRALYQPQHF

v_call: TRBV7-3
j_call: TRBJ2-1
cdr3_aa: CASSPTSGPYNEQFF

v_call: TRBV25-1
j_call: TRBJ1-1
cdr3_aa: CASTRPPGNTEAFF

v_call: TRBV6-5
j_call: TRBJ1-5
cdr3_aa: CASSSSIDNQPQHF

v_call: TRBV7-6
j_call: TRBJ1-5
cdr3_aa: CASSRQVNQPQHF

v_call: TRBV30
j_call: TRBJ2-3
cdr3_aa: CASTSGNDDTQYF

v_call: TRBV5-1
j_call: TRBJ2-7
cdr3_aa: CASSLSPTLPGEVTYEQYF

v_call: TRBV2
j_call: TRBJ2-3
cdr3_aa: CASSEPDTQYF

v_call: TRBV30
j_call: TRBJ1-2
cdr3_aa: CAWSRDSKGYGYTF

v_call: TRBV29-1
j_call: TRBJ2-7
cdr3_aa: CSVTQGGDEQYF

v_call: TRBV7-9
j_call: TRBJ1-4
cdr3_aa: CASSFSHEKLFF

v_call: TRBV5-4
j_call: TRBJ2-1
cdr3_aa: CASSLGLAGYNEQFF

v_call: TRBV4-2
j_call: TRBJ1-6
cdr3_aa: CASSQDRQGPNSPLHF

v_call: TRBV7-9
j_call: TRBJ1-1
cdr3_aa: CASSSFGIEAFF

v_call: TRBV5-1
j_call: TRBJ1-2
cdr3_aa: CASSPETDRGHGYTF

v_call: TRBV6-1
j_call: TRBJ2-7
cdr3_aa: CASSSSWQGNEQYF

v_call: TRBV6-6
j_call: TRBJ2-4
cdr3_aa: CASSYPPTSGRNIQYF

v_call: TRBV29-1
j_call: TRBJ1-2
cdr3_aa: CSVPRVGQGFYGYTF

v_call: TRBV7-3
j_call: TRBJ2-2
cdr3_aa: CASSLSGTGELFF

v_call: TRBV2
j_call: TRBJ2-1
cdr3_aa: CASRLGQYNEQFF